The TCR beta chain described here comes from a study of shared clonotypes between healthy human individuals. This clone was seen only once. Profiled with immunoSEQ multiplex PCR; TCRdb holds only in-frame clones, not every one. The table has about 1.4 million clones, 95% to 97% seen once. The TCR sequence derives from a man aged 25-45 years in good health. Material for sequencing was naive CD4+ T cells sorted from blood. Subset given: CD45RA+ positively selected.

CDR3 amino acids: CASSLDRGTLYEQYF. CDR3 DNA: TGTGCCAGCAGCCTTGACAGGGGGACCCTCTACGAGCAGTACTTC. The chain couples TRBV11-2 to TRBJ2-7, with 9 bases that match TRBD1. The CDR3 extends over 15 amino acids. Looked up from germline, CDR1 is SGHAT and CDR2 is FQNNGV. The V segment lost 5 bases and the J segment 3 bases; nucleotides outside the gene matches: 8.